This passage covers 14 T cell receptor beta chains from one sample sequenced in a study of cytomegalovirus exposure and HLA in healthy donors. Primers: 60 Vbeta forward and 13 Jbeta reverse. Assay: immunoSEQ multiplex PCR; the TCRdb copy retains only in-frame clones and omits some. The data hold some 180,000 clones, with around 80% observed a single time. Sequencing used PBMCs. These receptors all stem from a woman in her 30s in good health and CMV-seropositive.

The rearrangement uses TRBV18 and TRBJ2-2, with a possible D match to TRBD1 (5 bases). The CDR3 is 13 amino acids. Per germline, CDR1 KGHSH and CDR2 LQKENI. V was trimmed by 1 base and J by 11 bases, leaving 11 bases between them. The DNA for the CDR3 is TGTGCCAGCTCACCACAGTTGGACAAAGAGCTGTTTTTT. Protein product: CASSPQLDKELFF.

The chain carries TRBV21-1 and TRBJ2-7; the table assigns TRBD1, which was not confirmed against the DNA. TRBV21-1 is a recognized pseudogene. The length of the CDR3 is 15 residues. DNA for the CDR3: TGTGCCAGCAGCCCTTGGGGGCCAGTCTCCTACGAGCAGTACTTC. It yields the protein CASSPWGPVSYEQYF.

The chain uses TRBV7-9 and TRBJ1-1; D is perhaps TRBD1 (6 bases). Trimming took off 5 bases at V and 4 bases at J, with 23 bases between the two ends. This CDR3 contains 17 residues. The V gene's germline CDR1 is SEHNR and CDR2 FQNEAQ (reference sequence). CDR3 sequence (DNA): TGTGCCAGCAGCGCCCCGGGACACCTACCTGGTGGCACTGAAGCTTTCTTT. This encodes CASSAPGHLPGGTEAFF.

The chain couples TRBV7-9 to TRBJ1-6; D uncertain. The CDR3 extends over 15 amino acids. Germline loops: CDR1 SEHNR, CDR2 FQNEAQ (reference sequence). Trimming removed 4 bases from V and 7 bases from J, with 14 bases in between. The CDR3 is CASSSATGSNSPLHF. The CDR3 DNA sequence: TGTGCCAGCAGCTCGGCGACCGGGTCCAATTCACCCCTCCACTTT.

This clone appeared once. The chain employs TRBV6-5 and TRBJ2-3; 8 positions agree with TRBD1. Germline V lookup: CDR1 MNHEY, CDR2 SVGAGI. The CDR3 is made up of 15 amino acids. Trimming took 4 bases from V and 11 from J; bases not matched to a gene: 14. The CDR3 sequence: CASSSDRVRGEGQYF. CDR3 nucleotides: TGTGCCAGCAGTTCGGACAGGGTGAGAGGTGAGGGGCAGTATTTT.

This clone was observed once. The chain combines TRBV6-5 with TRBJ2-1; D call uncertain. The germline V gene encodes CDR1 MNHEY and CDR2 SVGAGI. The CDR3 is made up of 14 amino acids. The V end was cut by 0 bases, the J end by 12 bases, with 15 bases between. CDR3 in amino acids: CASSYSSTTMRQFF. The CDR3 DNA sequence: TGTGCCAGCAGTTACTCGAGCACGACAATGAGGCAGTTCTTC.

This clone was found a few times. This rearrangement joins TRBV19 to TRBJ2-3; 9 nucleotides match TRBD1. Germline V gene lookup returns CDR1 LNHDA and CDR2 SQIVND (reference sequence). The CDR3 sequence is 15 residues long. Trimming took 4 bases from V and 1 from J; bases not matched to a gene: 3. CDR3 nucleotide sequence: TGTGCCAGTAGTAAGGGACAGGGCCGCACAGATACGCAGTATTTT. It is translated as CASSKGQGRTDTQYF.

The chain uses TRBV2 and TRBJ2-5, with D possibly being TRBD1 (5 bases). Trimming took off 6 bases at V and 1 base at J, with 9 bases between the two ends. Germline values: CDR1 SNHLY, CDR2 FYNNEI. The CDR3 covers 13 residues. The CDR3 is CASRQAVQETQYF. The CDR3 DNA sequence: TGTGCCAGCAGACAGGCCGTCCAAGAGACCCAGTACTTC.

About this clone: Its ends do not fully match the called genes, so a read error is possible. The chain is built from TRBV7-9 and TRBJ2-2; TRBD2 is a possible D gene (5 bases). CDR3 length: 12 amino acids. Germline CDR1 reads SEHNR; CDR2 reads FQNEAQ (reference sequence). For the CDR3, the DNA is TGTTCCAGCAGCTTTCGGGGTGGGGAGCTGTTTTTT. It encodes CSSSFRGGELFF.

The chain combines TRBV18 with TRBJ1-3; 8 positions match TRBD1. The germline CDR1 and CDR2 sequences are KGHSH and LQKENI. V dropped 6 bases and J dropped 2; count of bases not matched to a gene: 15. CDR3 length: 18 residues. CDR3: CASSGDRGRASPGNTIYF. In DNA form, the CDR3 reads TGTGCCAGCTCCGGTGACAGGGGACGCGCCTCTCCTGGAAACACCATATATTTT. Using reference TRBV18 and TRBJ1-3 for the parts outside the CDR3, the full variable domain is NAGVMQNPRHLVRRRGQEARLRCSPMKGHSHVYWYRQLPEEGLKFMVYLQKENIIDESGMPKERFSAEFPKEGPSILRIQQVVRGDSAAYFCASSGDRGRASPGNTIYFGEGSWLTVV.

V usage is TRBV5-6 and J usage is TRBJ1-5; perhaps TRBD1 as D (5 bases). This CDR3 contains 14 residues. The V gene's germline CDR1 is SGHDT and CDR2 YYEEEE. V gave up 4 bases and J gave up 6 bases, with 14 bases separating them. The CDR3 sequence: CASSGGGAGQPQHF. The DNA for the CDR3 is TGTGCCAGCAGCGGAGGAGGGGCTGGTCAGCCCCAGCATTTT.

The rearrangement uses TRBV4-1 and TRBJ1-6; the D is unclear. Trimming removed 4 bases from V and 3 bases from J, with 16 bases in between. CDR3 length: 17 residues. Germline V gives CDR1 MGHRA, CDR2 YSYEKL. CDR3 bases: TGCGCCAGCAGCCCCCTCGCGAGAGAAGACTATAATTCACCCCTCCACTTT. Protein: CASSPLAREDYNSPLHF.

This clone was seen just once. The rearrangement links TRBV7-3 to TRBJ2-2; D gene uncertain. The V end was cut by 2 bases, the J end by 0 bases, with 7 bases between. Per germline, CDR1 SGHTA and CDR2 FQGTGA. This CDR3 is built from 15 residues. The CDR3 sequence is CASSLSTPNTGELFF. The CDR3 DNA reads as TGTGCCAGCAGCTTATCGACACCGAACACCGGGGAGCTGTTTTTT.

The rearrangement links TRBV9 to TRBJ2-3, with 9 positions matching TRBD2. CDR3 length equals 17 residues. Trimming cost V 0 bases and J 3 bases; bases outside gene matches: 8. The V gene's germline CDR1 is SGDLS and CDR2 YYNGEE. The CDR3 sequence: CASSVVGAGGQTDTQYF. Written as DNA, the CDR3 is TGTGCCAGCAGCGTAGTGGGGGCGGGGGGGCAAACAGATACGCAGTATTTT.